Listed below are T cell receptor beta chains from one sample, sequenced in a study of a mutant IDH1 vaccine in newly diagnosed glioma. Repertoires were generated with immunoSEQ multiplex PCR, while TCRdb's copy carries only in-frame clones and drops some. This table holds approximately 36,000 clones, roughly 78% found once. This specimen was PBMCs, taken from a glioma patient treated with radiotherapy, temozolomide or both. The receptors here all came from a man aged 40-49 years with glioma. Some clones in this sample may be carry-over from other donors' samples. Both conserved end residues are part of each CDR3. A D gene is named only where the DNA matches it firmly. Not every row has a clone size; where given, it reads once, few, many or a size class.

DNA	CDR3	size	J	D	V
TGTGCCTGGAGTGTAACCAGCAATAGTCAGCCCCAGCATTTT	CAWSVTSNSQPQHF	-	TRBJ1-5	-	TRBV30
TGTGCCACCAGCAGAGGGTCTTCGGAGGGACCTAGGAACACTGAAGCTTTCTTT	CATSRGSSEGPRNTEAFF	-	TRBJ1-1	-	TRBV15
TGTGCCAGCAGCTTAGCGCCGGATAATTCACCCCTCCACTTT	CASSLAPDNSPLHF	-	TRBJ1-6	-	TRBV7-6
TGTGCCAGCAGTGGACAGCACACTGTTGAAGCTTTCTTT	CASSGQHTVEAFF	few	TRBJ1-1	-	TRBV6-1
TGTGCCAGTAGCCGCGTTGGGTATAGCAATCAGCCCCAGCATTTT	CASSRVGYSNQPQHF	-	TRBJ1-5	-	TRBV19
TGCGCCAGCAGCTTGAATAGGCTGACAAACACTGAAGCTTTCTTT	CASSLNRLTNTEAFF	once	TRBJ1-1	-	TRBV5-1
TGCGCCAGCAGCCAAGAGGTCCCCCCGGCTTTCTTT	CASSQEVPPAFF	-	TRBJ1-1	-	TRBV4-1
TGTGCCAGCAGCCCCCAGTGGGGTTATAGCAATCAGCCCCAGCATTTT	CASSPQWGYSNQPQHF	once	TRBJ1-5	-	TRBV4-2
TGCGCCAGCAGCTTGGCAGGGCCCGAAGCTTTCTTT	CASSLAGPEAFF	-	TRBJ1-1	-	TRBV5-1
TGTGCCTGGAGTAACCTCCTGGGATTTAACACTGAAGCTTTCTTT	CAWSNLLGFNTEAFF	-	TRBJ1-1	-	TRBV30
TGTGCCAGCAGAGAGGTGGAGGGAGCCTACGAGCAGTACTTC	CASREVEGAYEQYF	-	TRBJ2-7	-	TRBV2
TGTGCCAGCAGCTTCCAGGGTACCCTGAACACTGAAGCTTTCTTT	CASSFQGTLNTEAFF	few	TRBJ1-1	-	TRBV7-9
TGTGCCAGCAGTCTAAAATTTGGGGCTCTGGGGTCGAATTCACCCCTCCACTTT	CASSLKFGALGSNSPLHF	-	TRBJ1-6	-	TRBV27
TGTGCCACCCAAGTTAATTATCTGGAAGCTTTCTTT	CATQVNYLEAFF	-	TRBJ1-1	-	TRBV6-6
TGCGCCAGCAGCCCGAGTGCAACTAATGAAAAACTGTTTTTT	CASSPSATNEKLFF	few	TRBJ1-4	-	TRBV5-1
TGCGCCAGCAGCTTGTTTGGGGGCCTCGGTACCGAAGCGGGTGAGCAGTTCTTC	CASSLFGGLGTEAGEQFF	once	TRBJ2-1	-	TRBV5-1
TGCAGCGTCGCCGGTCTCAAAAATTCCTACGAGCAGTACTTC	CSVAGLKNSYEQYF	-	TRBJ2-7	-	TRBV29-1
TGCAGCGCCAGGGGGGGGGCCGCGGAGACCCAGTACTTC	CSARGGAAETQYF	-	TRBJ2-5	-	TRBV29-1
TGTGCCAGCAGTGAATGGGTAGAAGGAAAACTGTTTTTT	CASSEWVEGKLFF	few	TRBJ1-4	-	TRBV25-1
TGTGCCAGCAGCTTTTTCCCTGTAGACACCGACTATGGCTACACCTTC	CASSFFPVDTDYGYTF	-	TRBJ1-2	-	TRBV7-9
TGTGCCAGCAGTGACGTCATGTCGTCGGACAGCCACTCTGGAAACACCATATATTTT	CASSDVMSSDSHSGNTIYF	-	TRBJ1-3	-	TRBV6-1
TGCGCCAGCAGTGAAGGGACGTGGCGCTACACCTTC	CASSEGTWRYTF	-	TRBJ1-2	-	TRBV10-1
TGTGCCATCAGTGAGTCGAGTTGGGGACTTGCGACAGATACGCAGTATTTT	CAISESSWGLATDTQYF	few	TRBJ2-3	-	TRBV10-3
TGTGCCATCAGTCGACAGGGGGAGGGCAATCAGCCCCAGCATTTT	CAISRQGEGNQPQHF	-	TRBJ1-5	TRBD1	TRBV10-3
TGTGCCAGCAGTTTGGCCGGAAACTCCTACGAGCAGTACTTC	CASSLAGNSYEQYF	-	TRBJ2-7	-	TRBV28
TGCGCCAGCAGCCAAGAGGGGGGGCCGAATTCACCCCTCCACTTT	CASSQEGGPNSPLHF	once	TRBJ1-6	-	TRBV4-1
TGTGCCAGCAGTCGAACGCAAACCGGAGAGCAGTTCTTC	CASSRTQTGEQFF	few	TRBJ2-1	-	TRBV2
TGTGCCAGTAGTATTGGGTTAACGGTTTGGCAGTTGGATGGAATGAACACTGAAGCTTTCTTT	CASSIGLTVWQLDGMNTEAFF	-	TRBJ1-1	-	TRBV19
TGTGCCAGCATTCGACAGAGGAACACTGAAGCTTTCTTT	CASIRQRNTEAFF	-	TRBJ1-1	-	TRBV6-1
TGTGCCAGCTCACCACCGGGTAGGGTCAGTGGCTACACCTTC	CASSPPGRVSGYTF	once	TRBJ1-2	-	TRBV18
TGCGCCAGCAGCTTAGGACAGGGAATGTCAGAGACCCAGTACTTC	CASSLGQGMSETQYF	-	TRBJ2-5	TRBD1	TRBV5-1
TGTGCCAGCAGCTCTAGGACGGGGAACACTGAAGCTTTCTTT	CASSSRTGNTEAFF	-	TRBJ1-1	-	TRBV5-4
TGTGCCAGCAGCTTATATCTGGTGACAGGCCCCACAGATACGCAGTATTTT	CASSLYLVTGPTDTQYF	-	TRBJ2-3	-	TRBV11-2
TGCGCCAGCAGTGAGGGGACAGGGGGCGAAAAACTGTTTTTT	CASSEGTGGEKLFF	-	TRBJ1-4	TRBD1	TRBV10-2
TGCGCCAGCAGCCAAGATCCAGGGGCTATTGAGTATGGCTACACCTTC	CASSQDPGAIEYGYTF	-	TRBJ1-2	-	TRBV4-1
TGTGCCAGCAGCTGGGTCGGAGAGAACACTGAAGCTTTCTTT	CASSWVGENTEAFF	-	TRBJ1-1	-	TRBV7-9
TGTGCCAGCAGTTTTGGGGGGGCTCCCAATCAGCCCCAGCATTTT	CASSFGGAPNQPQHF	few	TRBJ1-5	-	TRBV27
TGTGCCTGGAGTCATTTAACGGGGGATGGCTACACCTTC	CAWSHLTGDGYTF	-	TRBJ1-2	-	TRBV30
TGTGCCTGGAGGGGACAGGGCAACAATGAGCAGTTCTTC	CAWRGQGNNEQFF	-	TRBJ2-1	TRBD1	TRBV30
TGTGCCAGCAGTTACCTCGACACCACAGGAGCTTTCTTT	CASSYLDTTGAFF	-	TRBJ1-1	-	TRBV7-8
TGTGCCAGCAGTGAAAGTCAAGTCTACGAGCAGTACTTC	CASSESQVYEQYF	-	TRBJ2-7	-	TRBV6-1
TGTGCCAGCTCACCAGAAGGCCTCGGAGGGGCCCAGCATTTT	CASSPEGLGGAQHF	-	TRBJ1-5	-	TRBV18
TGCGCCAGCAGCTTCACGTACGGGGACGCGAACACTGAAGCTTTCTTT	CASSFTYGDANTEAFF	-	TRBJ1-1	-	TRBV5-1
TGTGCCAGCAGCTTATTGGGCCAGGGGGCCTGGGGTACTGAAGCTTTCTTT	CASSLLGQGAWGTEAFF	-	TRBJ1-1	TRBD1	TRBV7-9
TGTGCCAGCAGTGAGCCACGGGTAGGGACCTATAATTCACCCCTCCACTTT	CASSEPRVGTYNSPLHF	-	TRBJ1-6	-	TRBV25-1
TGTGCCAGTAGTCCGCACCTAAGGGGGGGGCGTGGGATCGGGGAGCTGTTTTTT	CASSPHLRGGRGIGELFF	-	TRBJ2-2	-	TRBV19
TGTGCCAGCAGTTACTCCCGACAGGGGGCTAGATCACCCCTCCACTTT	CASSYSRQGARSPLHF	-	TRBJ1-6	TRBD1	TRBV6-5
TGTGCCAGCAGAGCCCGCCGGGGGAGCGGGCCATCGAGGGATACCGGGGAGCTGTTTTTT	CASRARRGSGPSRDTGELFF	few	TRBJ2-2	-	TRBV2
TGTGCCAGCTCAACAGACTCTGGAAACACCATATATTTT	CASSTDSGNTIYF	-	TRBJ1-3	-	TRBV18
TGTGCCATAGGGACAGCTAACTATGGCTACACCTTC	CAIGTANYGYTF	few	TRBJ1-2	TRBD1	TRBV10-3
TGCGCCAGCAGCCCCTTCCGGACAGGGGGCAGTTACGAGCAGTACTTC	CASSPFRTGGSYEQYF	once	TRBJ2-7	TRBD1	TRBV5-1